This T cell receptor (beta chain) stems from a study of vaccination effects on CD4 cells after COVID-19. Study as a whole: Median timing of post-vaccine samples was 72 days after the second dose. Study-wide points: Clones arising from infection and from vaccination showed marked clonal contraction late after vaccination.

The table came from immunoSEQ multiplex PCR; TCRdb's copy has only in-frame clones and leaves some out. Of roughly 32,000 clones listed, 65% to 75% are singletons. The table lists this clone with a few counts. The antigen is unknown. Under the ViraFEST assay, PBMC were stimulated with viral peptide pools so that antigen-specific CD4+ T cells expanded. Sequencing was performed afterwards. Following 10 days of culture, CD4+ T cells were isolated. BNT162b2 vaccine or mRNA-1273 vaccine was given to participants in two doses. They grew two million PBMC in each well, adding around 10 IU/ml IL-2 and about 9.5 ug/ml peptides. At days 3 and 7, half of the medium was exchanged for IL-2 medium. The source was CD4+ T cells from PBMCs cultured with HCoV-229E spike peptides, collected after COVID-19 vaccination. The sequence was collected from a human donor who received a COVID-19 vaccine.

CDR3 bases: TGTGCCAGCAGTTCCCCTTCCTACGAGCAGTACTTC. It specifies CASSSPSYEQYF. This rearrangement joins TRBV6-6 to TRBJ2-7; D gene ambiguous. Trimming stripped 4 bases from V and 1 base from J, with 5 bases between. The CDR3 length is 12 residues. Germline CDR1 and CDR2: MNHNY and SVGAGI (reference sequence).